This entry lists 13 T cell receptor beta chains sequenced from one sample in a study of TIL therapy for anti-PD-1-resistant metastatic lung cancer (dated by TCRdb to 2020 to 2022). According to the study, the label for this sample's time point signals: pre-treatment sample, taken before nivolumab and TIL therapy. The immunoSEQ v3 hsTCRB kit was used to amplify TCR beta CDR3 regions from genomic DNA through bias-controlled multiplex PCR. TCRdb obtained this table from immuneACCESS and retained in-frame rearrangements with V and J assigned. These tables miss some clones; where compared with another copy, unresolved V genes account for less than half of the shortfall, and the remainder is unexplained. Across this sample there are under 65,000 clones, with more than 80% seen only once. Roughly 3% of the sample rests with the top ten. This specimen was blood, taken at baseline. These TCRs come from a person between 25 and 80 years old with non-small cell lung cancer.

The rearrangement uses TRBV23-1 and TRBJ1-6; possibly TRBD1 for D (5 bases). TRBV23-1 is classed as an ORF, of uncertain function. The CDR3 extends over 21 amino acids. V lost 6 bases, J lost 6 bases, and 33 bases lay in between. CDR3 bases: TGCGCCAGCAGACACCCTCGACGCGGAATTACAGGTTTTAGACCTAATTCACCCCTCCACTTT. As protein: CASRHPRRGITGFRPNSPLHF.

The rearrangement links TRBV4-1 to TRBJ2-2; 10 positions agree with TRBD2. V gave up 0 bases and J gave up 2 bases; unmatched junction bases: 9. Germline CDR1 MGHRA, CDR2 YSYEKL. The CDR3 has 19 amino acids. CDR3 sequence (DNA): TGCGCCAGCAGCCAAGAGGGGAAGCGGGGGGGCGTAAACACCGGGGAGCTGTTTTTT. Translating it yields CASSQEGKRGGVNTGELFF.

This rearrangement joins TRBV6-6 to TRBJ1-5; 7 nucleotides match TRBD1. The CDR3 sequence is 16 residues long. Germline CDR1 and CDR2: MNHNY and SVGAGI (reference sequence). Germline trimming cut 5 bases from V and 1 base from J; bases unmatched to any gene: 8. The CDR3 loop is CASSPSTTGSNQPQHF. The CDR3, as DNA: TGTGCCAGCAGTCCCTCAACGACAGGGAGCAATCAGCCCCAGCATTTT.

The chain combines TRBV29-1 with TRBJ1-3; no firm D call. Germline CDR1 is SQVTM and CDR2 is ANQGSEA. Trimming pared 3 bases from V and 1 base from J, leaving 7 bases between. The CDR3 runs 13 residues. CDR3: CSVESGSGNTIYF. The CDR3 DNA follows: TGCAGCGTTGAGTCGGGGTCTGGAAACACCATATATTTT.

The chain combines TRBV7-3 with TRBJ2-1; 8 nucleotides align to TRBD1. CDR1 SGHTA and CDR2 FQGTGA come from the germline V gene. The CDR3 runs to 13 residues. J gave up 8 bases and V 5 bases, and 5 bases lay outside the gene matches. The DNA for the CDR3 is TGTGCCAGCAGCGGACAGGGTTATGATGAGCAGTTCTTC. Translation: CASSGQGYDEQFF.

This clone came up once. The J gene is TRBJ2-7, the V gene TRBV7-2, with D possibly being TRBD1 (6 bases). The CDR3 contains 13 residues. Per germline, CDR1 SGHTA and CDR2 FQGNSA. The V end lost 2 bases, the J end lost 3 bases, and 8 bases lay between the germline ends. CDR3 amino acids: CASSLSGDYEQYF. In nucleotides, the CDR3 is TGTGCCAGCAGCTTATCAGGGGACTACGAGCAGTACTTC. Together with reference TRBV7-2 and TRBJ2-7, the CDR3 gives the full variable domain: GAGVSQSPSNKVTEKGKDVELRCDPISGHTALYWYRQSLGQGLEFLIYFQGNSAPDKSGLPSDRFSAERTGGSVSTLTIQRTQQEDSAVYLCASSLSGDYEQYFGPGTRLTVT.

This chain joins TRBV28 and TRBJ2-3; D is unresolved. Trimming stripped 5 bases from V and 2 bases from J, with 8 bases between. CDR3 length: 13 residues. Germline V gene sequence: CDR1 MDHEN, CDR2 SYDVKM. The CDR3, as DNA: TGTGCCAGCAGTCCCCCCTACACAGATACGCAGTATTTT. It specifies CASSPPYTDTQYF.

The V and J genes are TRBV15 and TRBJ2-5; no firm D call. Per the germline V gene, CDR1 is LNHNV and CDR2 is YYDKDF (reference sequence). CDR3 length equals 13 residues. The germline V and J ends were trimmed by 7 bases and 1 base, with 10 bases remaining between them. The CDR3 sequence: CATKRASQETQYF. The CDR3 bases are TGTGCCACCAAAAGGGCGTCCCAAGAGACCCAGTACTTC.

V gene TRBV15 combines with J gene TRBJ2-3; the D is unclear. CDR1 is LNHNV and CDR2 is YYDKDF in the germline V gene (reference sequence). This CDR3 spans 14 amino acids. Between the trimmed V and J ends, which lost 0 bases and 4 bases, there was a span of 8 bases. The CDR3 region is CATSRDGLADTQYF. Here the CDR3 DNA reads TGTGCCACCAGCAGAGATGGGCTGGCAGATACGCAGTATTTT. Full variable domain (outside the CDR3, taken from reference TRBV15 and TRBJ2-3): DAMVIQNPRYQVTQFGKPVTLSCSQTLNHNVMYWYQQKSSQAPKLLFHYYDKDFNNEADTPDNFQSRRPNTSFCFLDIRSPGLGDTAMYLCATSRDGLADTQYFGPGTRLTVL.

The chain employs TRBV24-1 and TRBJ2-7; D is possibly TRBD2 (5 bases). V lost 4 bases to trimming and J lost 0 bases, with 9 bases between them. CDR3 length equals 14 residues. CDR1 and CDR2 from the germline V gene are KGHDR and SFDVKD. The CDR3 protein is CATSDPSGSYEQYF. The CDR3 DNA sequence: TGTGCCACCAGTGACCCAAGCGGCTCCTACGAGCAGTACTTC.

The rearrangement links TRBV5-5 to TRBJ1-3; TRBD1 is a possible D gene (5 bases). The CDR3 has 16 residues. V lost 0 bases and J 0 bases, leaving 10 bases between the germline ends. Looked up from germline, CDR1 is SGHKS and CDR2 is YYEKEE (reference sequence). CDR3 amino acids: CASSLAAGISGNTIYF. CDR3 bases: TGTGCCAGCAGCTTGGCCGCAGGGATCTCTGGAAACACCATATATTTT.

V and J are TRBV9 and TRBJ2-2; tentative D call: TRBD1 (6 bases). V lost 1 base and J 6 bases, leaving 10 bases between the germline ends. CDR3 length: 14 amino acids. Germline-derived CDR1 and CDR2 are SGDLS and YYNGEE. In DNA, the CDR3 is TGTGCCAGCAGCGTACAAACAGGGCCCGGGGAGCTGTTTTTT. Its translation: CASSVQTGPGELFF.

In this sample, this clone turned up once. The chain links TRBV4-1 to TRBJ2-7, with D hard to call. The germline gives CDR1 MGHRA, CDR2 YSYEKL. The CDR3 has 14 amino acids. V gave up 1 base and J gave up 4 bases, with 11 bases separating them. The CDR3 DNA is TGCGCCAGCAGCCAAGGGGTCTCCTATTACGAGCAGTACTTC. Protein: CASSQGVSYYEQYF.